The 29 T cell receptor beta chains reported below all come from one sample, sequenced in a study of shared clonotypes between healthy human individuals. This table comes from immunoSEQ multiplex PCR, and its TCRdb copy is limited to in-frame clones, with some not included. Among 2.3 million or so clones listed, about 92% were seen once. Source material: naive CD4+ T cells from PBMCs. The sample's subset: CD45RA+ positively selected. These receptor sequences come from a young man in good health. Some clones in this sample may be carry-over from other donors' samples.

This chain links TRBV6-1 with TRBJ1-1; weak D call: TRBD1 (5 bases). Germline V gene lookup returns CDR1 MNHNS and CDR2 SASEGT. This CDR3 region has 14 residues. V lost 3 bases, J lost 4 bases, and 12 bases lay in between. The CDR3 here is CASSDSGRGTEAFF. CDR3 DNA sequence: TGTGCCAGCAGTGATTCGGGACGGGGCACTGAAGCTTTCTTT.

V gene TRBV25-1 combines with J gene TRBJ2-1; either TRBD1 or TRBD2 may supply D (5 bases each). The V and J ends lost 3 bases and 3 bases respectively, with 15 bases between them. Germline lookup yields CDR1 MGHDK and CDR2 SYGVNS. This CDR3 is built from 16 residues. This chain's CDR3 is CASSDPLGGVYNEQFF. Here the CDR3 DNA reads TGTGCCAGCAGTGACCCTCTTGGGGGAGTCTACAATGAGCAGTTCTTC.

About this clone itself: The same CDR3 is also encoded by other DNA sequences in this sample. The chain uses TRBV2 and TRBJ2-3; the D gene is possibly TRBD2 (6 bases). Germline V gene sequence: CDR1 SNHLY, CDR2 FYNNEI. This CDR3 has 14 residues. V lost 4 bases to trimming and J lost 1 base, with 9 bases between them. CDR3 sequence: CASSVGGGTDTQYF. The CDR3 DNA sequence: TGTGCCAGCAGTGTCGGCGGGGGCACAGATACGCAGTATTTT.

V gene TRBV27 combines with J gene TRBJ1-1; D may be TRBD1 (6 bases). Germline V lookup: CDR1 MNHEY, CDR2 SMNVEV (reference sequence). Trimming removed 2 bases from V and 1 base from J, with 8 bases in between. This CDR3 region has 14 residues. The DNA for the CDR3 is TGTGCCAGCAGTTTACCAGGGGAGAACACTGAAGCTTTCTTT. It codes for CASSLPGENTEAFF.

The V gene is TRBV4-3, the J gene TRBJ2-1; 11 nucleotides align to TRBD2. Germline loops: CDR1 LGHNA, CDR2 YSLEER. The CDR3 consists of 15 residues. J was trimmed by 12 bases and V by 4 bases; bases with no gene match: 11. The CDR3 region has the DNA TGCGCCAGCAGCCCCGGGACTAGCGGCACCATCTCGCAGTTCTTC. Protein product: CASSPGTSGTISQFF.

The CDR3 reads CAWSVQRGGLSYNEQFF. In DNA form, the CDR3 reads TGTGCCTGGAGTGTACAGAGAGGTGGCCTCTCCTACAATGAGCAGTTCTTC. This chain connects TRBV30 to TRBJ2-1, with D hard to call. Trimming left V 0 bases short and J 0 bases short, with 15 bases between. The CDR3 length is 17 residues. Germline lookup yields CDR1 GTSNPN and CDR2 SVGIG (reference sequence).

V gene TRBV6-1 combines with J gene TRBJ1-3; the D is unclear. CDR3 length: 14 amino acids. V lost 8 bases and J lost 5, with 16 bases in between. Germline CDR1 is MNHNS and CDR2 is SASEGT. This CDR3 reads CASQEYPPRNTIYF. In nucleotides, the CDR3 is TGTGCCAGCCAAGAATATCCCCCCAGAAACACCATATATTTT.

CDR3 amino acids: CASSLRDKGWQFF. As DNA, the CDR3 is TGTGCCAGCAGCTTACGGGACAAGGGTTGGCAGTTCTTC. The chain combines TRBV7-3 with TRBJ2-1; D is perhaps TRBD1 (6 bases). The CDR3 length is 13 residues. CDR1 and CDR2 from the germline V gene are SGHTA and FQGTGA. V was shortened by 2 bases and J by 12 bases, with 14 bases between the two germline ends.

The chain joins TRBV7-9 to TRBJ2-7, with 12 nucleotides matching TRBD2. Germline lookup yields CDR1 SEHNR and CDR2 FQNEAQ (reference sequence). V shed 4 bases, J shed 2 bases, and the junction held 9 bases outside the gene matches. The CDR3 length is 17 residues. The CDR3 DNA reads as TGTGCCAGCAGCTACGCTAGACTAGCGGGAGTGCCCTACGAGCAGTACTTC. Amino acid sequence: CASSYARLAGVPYEQYF.

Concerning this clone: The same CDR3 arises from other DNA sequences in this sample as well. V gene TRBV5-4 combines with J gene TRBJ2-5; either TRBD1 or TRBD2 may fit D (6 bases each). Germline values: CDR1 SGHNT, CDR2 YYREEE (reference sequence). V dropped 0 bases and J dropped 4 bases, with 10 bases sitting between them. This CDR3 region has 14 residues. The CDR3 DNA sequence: TGTGCCAGCAGCTTGGGAGGGGGGCGAGAGACCCAGTACTTC. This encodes CASSLGGGRETQYF.

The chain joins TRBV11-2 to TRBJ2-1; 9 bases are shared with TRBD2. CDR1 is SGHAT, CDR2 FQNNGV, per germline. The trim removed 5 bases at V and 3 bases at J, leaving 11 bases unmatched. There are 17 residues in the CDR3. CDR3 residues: CASSPWVRTSDYNEQFF. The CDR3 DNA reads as TGTGCCAGCAGCCCATGGGTGCGGACTAGCGACTACAATGAGCAGTTCTTC.

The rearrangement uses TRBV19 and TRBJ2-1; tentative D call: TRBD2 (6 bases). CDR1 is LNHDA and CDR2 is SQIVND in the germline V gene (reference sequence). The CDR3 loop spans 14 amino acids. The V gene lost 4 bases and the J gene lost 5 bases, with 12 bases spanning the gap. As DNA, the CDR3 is TGTGCCAGTAGTAACTCGGGACTTAACAATGAGCAGTTCTTC. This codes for CASSNSGLNNEQFF.

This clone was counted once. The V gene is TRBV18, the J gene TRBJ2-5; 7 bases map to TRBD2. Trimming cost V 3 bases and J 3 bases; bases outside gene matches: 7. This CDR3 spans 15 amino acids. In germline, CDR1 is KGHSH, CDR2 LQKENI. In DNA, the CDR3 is TGTGCCAGCTCACCGGGGGGGAACGTGGAAGAGACCCAGTACTTC. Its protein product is CASSPGGNVEETQYF.

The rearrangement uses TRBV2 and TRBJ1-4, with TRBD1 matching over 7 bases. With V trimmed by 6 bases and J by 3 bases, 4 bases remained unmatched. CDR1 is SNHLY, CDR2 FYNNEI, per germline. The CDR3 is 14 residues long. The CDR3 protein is CASSPGQPNEKLFF. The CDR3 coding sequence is TGTGCCAGCAGCCCGGGACAGCCTAATGAAAAACTGTTTTTT. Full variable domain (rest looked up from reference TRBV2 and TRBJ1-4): EPEVTQTPSHQVTQMGQEVILRCVPISNHLYFYWYRQILGQKVEFLVSFYNNEISEKSEIFDDQFSVERPDGSNFTLKIRSTKLEDSAMYFCASSPGQPNEKLFFGSGTQLSVL.

This CDR3 reads CASRSRREGHNTGELFF. The CDR3 DNA reads as TGTGCAAGTCGCTCGCGGCGGGAGGGCCATAACACCGGGGAGCTGTTTTTT. V gene TRBV12-2 combines with J gene TRBJ2-2; the table assigns TRBD2, which was not confirmed against the DNA. TRBV12-2 is reported as a pseudogene. The CDR3 sequence is 17 residues long.

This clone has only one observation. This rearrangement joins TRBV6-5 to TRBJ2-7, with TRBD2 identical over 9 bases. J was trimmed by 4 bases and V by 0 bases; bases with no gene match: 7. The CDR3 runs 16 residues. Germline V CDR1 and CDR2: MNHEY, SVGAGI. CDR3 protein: CASSYSGASGVYEQYF. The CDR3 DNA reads TGTGCCAGCAGTTACTCCGGGGCTAGCGGGGTTTACGAGCAGTACTTC.

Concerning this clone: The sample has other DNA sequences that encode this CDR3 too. The CDR3 coding sequence is TGTGCCAGCAGCTTAGGCCTTCGGGAGACCCAGTACTTC. Amino acid sequence: CASSLGLRETQYF. The J gene is TRBJ2-5, the V gene TRBV7-7; D is unclear. The CDR3 covers 13 residues. CDR1 and CDR2 from the germline V gene are SSHAT and FNYEAQ (reference sequence). V was shortened by 1 base and J by 5 bases, with 8 bases between the two germline ends.

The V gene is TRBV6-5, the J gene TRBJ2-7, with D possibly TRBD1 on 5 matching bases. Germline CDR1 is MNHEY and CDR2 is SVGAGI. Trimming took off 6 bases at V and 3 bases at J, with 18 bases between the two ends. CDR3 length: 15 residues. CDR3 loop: CASSLRAFNYYEQYF. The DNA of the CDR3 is TGTGCCAGCAGCCTCAGGGCCTTTAACTACTACGAGCAGTACTTC.

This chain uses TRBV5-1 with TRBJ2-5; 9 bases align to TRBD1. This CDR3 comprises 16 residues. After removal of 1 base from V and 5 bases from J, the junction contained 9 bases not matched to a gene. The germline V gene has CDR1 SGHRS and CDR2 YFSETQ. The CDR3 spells CASSLFTHRGHETQYF. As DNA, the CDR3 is TGCGCCAGCAGCTTGTTTACCCACAGGGGGCACGAGACCCAGTACTTC.

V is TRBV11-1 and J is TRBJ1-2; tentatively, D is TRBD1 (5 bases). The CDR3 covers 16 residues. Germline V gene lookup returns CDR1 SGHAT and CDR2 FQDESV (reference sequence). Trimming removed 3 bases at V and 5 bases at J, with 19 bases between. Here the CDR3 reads CASSFSSTDNYYGYTF. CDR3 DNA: TGTGCCAGCAGCTTTTCATCGACGGACAACTATTATGGCTACACCTTC. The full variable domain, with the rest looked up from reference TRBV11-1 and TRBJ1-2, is EAEVAQSPRYKITEKSQAVAFWCDPISGHATLYWYRQILGQGPELLVQFQDESVVDDSQLPKDRFSAERLKGVDSTLKIQPAELGDSAMYLCASSFSSTDNYYGYTFGSGTRLTVV.

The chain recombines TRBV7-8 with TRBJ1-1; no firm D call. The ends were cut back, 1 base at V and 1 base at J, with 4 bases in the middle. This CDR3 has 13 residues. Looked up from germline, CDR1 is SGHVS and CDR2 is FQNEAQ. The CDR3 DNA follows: TGTGCCAGCAGCTTAGAGGAGAACACTGAAGCTTTCTTT. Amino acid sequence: CASSLEENTEAFF.

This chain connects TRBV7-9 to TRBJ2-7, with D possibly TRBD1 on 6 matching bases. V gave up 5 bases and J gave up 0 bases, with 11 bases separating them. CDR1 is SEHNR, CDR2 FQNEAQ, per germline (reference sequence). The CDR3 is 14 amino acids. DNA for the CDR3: TGTGCCAGCAGCGAAACAGGGTACTCCTACGAGCAGTACTTC. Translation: CASSETGYSYEQYF. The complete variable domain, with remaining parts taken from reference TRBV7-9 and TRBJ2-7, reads DTGVSQNPRHKITKRGQNVTFRCDPISEHNRLYWYRQTLGQGPEFLTYFQNEAQLEKSRLLSDRFSAERPKGSFSTLEIQRTEQGDSAMYLCASSETGYSYEQYFGPGTRLTVT.

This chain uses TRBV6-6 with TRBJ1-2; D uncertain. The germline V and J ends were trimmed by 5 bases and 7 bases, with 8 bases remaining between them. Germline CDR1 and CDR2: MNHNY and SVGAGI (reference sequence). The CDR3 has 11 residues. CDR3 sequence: CASSTPGGYTF. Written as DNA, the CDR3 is TGTGCCAGCAGTACCCCGGGTGGCTACACCTTC.

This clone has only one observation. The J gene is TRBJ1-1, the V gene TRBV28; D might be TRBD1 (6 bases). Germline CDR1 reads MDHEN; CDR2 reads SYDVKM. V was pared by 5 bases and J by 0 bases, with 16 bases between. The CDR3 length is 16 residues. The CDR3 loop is CASSLVGRGLNTEAFF. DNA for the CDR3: TGTGCCAGCAGTCTCGTTGGTAGGGGGTTGAACACTGAAGCTTTCTTT.

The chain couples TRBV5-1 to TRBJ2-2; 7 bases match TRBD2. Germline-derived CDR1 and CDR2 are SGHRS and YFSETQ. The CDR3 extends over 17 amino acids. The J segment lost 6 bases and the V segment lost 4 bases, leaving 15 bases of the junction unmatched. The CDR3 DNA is TGCGCCAGCAGCCCGAGACTAGCTCTATTAACGGCCGGGGAGCTGTTTTTT. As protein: CASSPRLALLTAGELFF.

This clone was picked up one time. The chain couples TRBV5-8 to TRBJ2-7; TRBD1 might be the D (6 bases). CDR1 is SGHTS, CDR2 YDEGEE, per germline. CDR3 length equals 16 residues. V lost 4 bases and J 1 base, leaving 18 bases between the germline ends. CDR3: CASSAERKTGSYEQYF. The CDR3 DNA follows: TGTGCCAGCAGCGCGGAGAGAAAGACAGGTTCCTACGAGCAGTACTTC.

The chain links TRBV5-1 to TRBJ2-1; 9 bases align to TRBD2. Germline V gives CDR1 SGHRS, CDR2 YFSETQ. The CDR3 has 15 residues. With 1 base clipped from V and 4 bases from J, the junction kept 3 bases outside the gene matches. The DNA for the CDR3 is TGCGCCAGCAGCTTGAGGACTAGCGCATACAATGAGCAGTTCTTC. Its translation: CASSLRTSAYNEQFF.

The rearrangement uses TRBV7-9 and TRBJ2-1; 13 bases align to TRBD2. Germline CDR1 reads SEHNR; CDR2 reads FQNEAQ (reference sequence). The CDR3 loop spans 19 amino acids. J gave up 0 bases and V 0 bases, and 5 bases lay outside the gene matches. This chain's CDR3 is CASSLARTSGGSSYNEQFF. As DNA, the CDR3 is TGTGCCAGCAGCTTAGCGCGGACTAGCGGGGGAAGCTCCTACAATGAGCAGTTCTTC.

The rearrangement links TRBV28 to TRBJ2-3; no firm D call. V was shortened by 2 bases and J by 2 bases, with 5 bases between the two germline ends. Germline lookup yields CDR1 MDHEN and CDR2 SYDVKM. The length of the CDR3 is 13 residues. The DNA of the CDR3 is TGTGCCAGCAGTTTACTTTTCACAGATACGCAGTATTTT. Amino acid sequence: CASSLLFTDTQYF. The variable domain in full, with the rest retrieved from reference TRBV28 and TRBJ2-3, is DVKVTQSSRYLVKRTGEKVFLECVQDMDHENMFWYRQDPGLGLRLIYFSYDVKMKEKGDIPEGYSVSREKKERFSLILESASTNQTSMYLCASSLLFTDTQYFGPGTRLTVL.